The 7 T cell receptor beta chains given below trace back to one sample, sequenced in a study of shared clonotypes between healthy human individuals (dated by TCRdb to the early 2020s). Receptor libraries were prepared by the immunoSEQ multiplex PCR assay. TCRdb's version of the immuneACCESS table is confined to in-frame rearrangements and falls short of the full clone set. An unresolved V gene accounts for under half of the shortfall where checked; the remainder is of unknown origin. This sample is represented by around 1.4 million clones; 98% of them were singletons. Approximately 0.4% of the sample comes from the top ten. Sequenced input: naive CD4+ T cells sorted from blood. The cell subset or site label, as the study defines it: CD45RA+ positively selected. These receptors all come from a man aged 25 to 40 in good health.

This chain uses TRBV5-5 with TRBJ2-5; no definite D call. Germline CDR1 is SGHKS and CDR2 is YYEKEE (reference sequence). The V gene lost 0 bases and the J gene lost 5 bases, with 8 bases spanning the gap. CDR3 size: 13 residues. CDR3 sequence: CASSLGWLETQYF. CDR3 DNA: TGTGCCAGCAGCTTGGGCTGGTTGGAGACCCAGTACTTC.

To note about this clone: Relative to the germline gene, one junction end is altered; a read error may explain this. The rearrangement uses TRBV7-7 and TRBJ2-3; 10 positions agree with TRBD2. The V gene's germline CDR1 is SSHAT and CDR2 FNYEAQ (reference sequence). The CDR3 length is 14 residues. The CDR3 spells CASSPSGSADTQYF. In DNA form, the CDR3 reads TGTGCTAGCAGCCCTAGCGGGAGCGCAGATACGCAGTATTTT.

This clone was counted once. The chain links TRBV5-8 to TRBJ1-1, with D uncertain. The length of the CDR3 is 13 residues. The V end was cut by 3 bases, the J end by 5 bases, with 11 bases between. CDR1 and CDR2 from the germline V gene are SGHTS and YDEGEE. The CDR3 sequence: CASSSRRGTEAFF. CDR3 DNA: TGTGCCAGCAGCTCCCGACGAGGGACTGAAGCTTTCTTT.

This clone appeared once. The chain couples TRBV10-3 to TRBJ1-1, with 8 bases matching TRBD1. V lost 5 bases, J lost 2 bases, and 4 bases stayed unmatched. CDR3 length equals 14 residues. Germline CDR1 ENHRY, CDR2 SYGVKD. As DNA, the CDR3 is TGTGCCATCAGTTTGACAGGGGAAAACACTGAAGCTTTCTTT. As protein: CAISLTGENTEAFF.

The chain links TRBV7-2 to TRBJ2-7; TRBD2 aligns across 8 bases. The junction had 6 bases not matched to a gene; V was cut back by 0 bases and J by 2 bases. Germline-derived CDR1 and CDR2 are SGHTA and FQGNSA. This CDR3 has 16 residues. This CDR3 reads CASSLAGGRNTYEQYF. CDR3 DNA: TGTGCCAGCAGCTTAGCGGGCGGGAGGAACACCTACGAGCAGTACTTC.

This chain joins TRBV19 and TRBJ2-1, with D possibly matching TRBD2 (6 bases). The germline V and J ends were trimmed by 3 bases and 5 bases, with 14 bases remaining between them. This CDR3 region has 15 residues. Per the germline V gene, CDR1 is LNHDA and CDR2 is SQIVND (reference sequence). CDR3 sequence reads: CASSINSGTHNEQFF. CDR3 nucleotide sequence: TGTGCCAGTAGTATTAATAGCGGTACCCACAATGAGCAGTTCTTC. Full variable domain (rest looked up from reference TRBV19 and TRBJ2-1): DGGITQSPKYLFRKEGQNVTLSCEQNLNHDAMYWYRQDPGQGLRLIYYSQIVNDFQKGDIAEGYSVSREKKESFPLTVTSAQKNPTAFYLCASSINSGTHNEQFFGPGTRLTVL.

The V call is TRBV5-1, the J call TRBJ2-7; no reliable D call. Germline loops: CDR1 SGHRS, CDR2 YFSETQ. There are 16 residues in the CDR3. Trimming stripped 4 bases from V and 5 bases from J, with 22 bases between. The CDR3 coding sequence is TGCGCCAGCAGCATCACCCCGGTTGGTCCTATGAACGAGCAGTACTTC. Residues: CASSITPVGPMNEQYF.